These 27 T cell receptor beta chains originate from one sample sequenced in a study of cytomegalovirus exposure and HLA in healthy donors. PCR primers comprised 60 Vbeta and 13 Jbeta primers. TCRdb's copy holds only in-frame clones and misses some; the assay was immunoSEQ multiplex PCR. This table has 140,000 to 150,000 clones, 75% to 80% appearing once. The sequencing sample was made of PBMCs. The receptors were sampled from a woman under 30 in good health and CMV-seropositive.

The chain carries TRBV6-5 and TRBJ1-6; the D is unclear. V lost 2 bases, J lost 8 bases, and 13 bases lay in between. Looked up from germline, CDR1 is MNHEY and CDR2 is SVGAGI. The CDR3 has 15 residues. CDR3 residues: CASSYSDVPYSPLHF. The CDR3, as DNA: TGTGCCAGCAGTTACAGCGACGTACCCTATTCACCCCTCCACTTT.

The rearrangement joins TRBV6-1 to TRBJ1-3; D remains unclear. The CDR3 length is 15 residues. V was cut by 3 bases and J by 2 bases, with 11 bases left in between. CDR1 and CDR2 from the germline V gene are MNHNS and SASEGT. DNA of the CDR3: TGTGCCAGCAGTGACCGAGGTCTAACTGGAAACACCATATATTTT. This codes for CASSDRGLTGNTIYF.

The chain carries TRBV2 and TRBJ2-1; TRBD2 agrees at 11 bases. Germline V CDR1 and CDR2: SNHLY, FYNNEI. V lost 3 bases to trimming and J lost 3 bases; unmatched junction nucleotides: 1. This CDR3 has 15 residues. The CDR3 protein is CASSDSGGVYNEQFF. DNA of the CDR3: TGTGCCAGCAGTGATAGCGGGGGGGTCTACAATGAGCAGTTCTTC.

V and J are TRBV14 and TRBJ2-5, with 8 bases lining up with TRBD1. CDR3 length: 15 amino acids. Losses at the gene ends were 4 bases for V and 5 bases for J; bases not matched to a gene: 9. Germline CDR1 reads SGHDN; CDR2 reads FVKESK. CDR3 nucleotide sequence: TGTGCCAGCAGCCCCAGACAGGGGCGTGGGGAGACCCAGTACTTC. Its translation is CASSPRQGRGETQYF.

The rearrangement uses TRBV29-1 and TRBJ2-1; D perhaps matches TRBD2 (5 bases). This CDR3 contains 11 residues. Germline assignment: CDR1 SQVTM and CDR2 ANQGSEA. The V gene lost 6 bases and the J gene lost 6 bases, with 9 bases spanning the gap. Here the CDR3 reads CSVLRGNEQFF. CDR3 DNA: TGCAGCGTCCTCCGGGGCAATGAGCAGTTCTTC.

The rearrangement joins TRBV4-3 to TRBJ1-3; D not certain. This CDR3 spans 13 amino acids. V dropped 4 bases and J dropped 0 bases, with 4 bases sitting between them. Germline V lookup: CDR1 LGHNA, CDR2 YSLEER. This CDR3 reads CASSPYSGNTIYF. The CDR3 nucleotides read TGCGCCAGCAGCCCCTACTCTGGAAACACCATATATTTT.

The J gene is TRBJ2-1, the V gene TRBV6-4, with TRBD2 as a possible D gene (5 bases). Germline V CDR1 and CDR2: MRHNA, SNTAGT. With 4 bases removed from V and 3 bases from J, the gap between germline ends came to 10 bases. The CDR3 extends over 14 amino acids. CDR3 in amino acids: CASSASLDYNEQFF. CDR3 coding DNA: TGTGCCAGCAGTGCGTCACTAGACTACAATGAGCAGTTCTTC.

This chain links TRBV28 with TRBJ2-5; D not resolved. The end of the DNA is better explained by TRBJ2-7, so the J call may be wrong. The CDR3 contains 15 residues. Looked up from germline, CDR1 is MDHEN and CDR2 is SYDVKM. CDR3 bases: TGTGCCAGCAGTTTACCGGGTCCTAGCTCCTACGAGCAGTACTTC. The encoded protein is CASSLPGPSSYEQYF.

This chain joins TRBV5-1 and TRBJ2-1; 16 bases fit TRBD2. This CDR3 is 20 amino acids long. V lost 4 bases, J lost 3 bases, and 13 bases stayed unmatched. In germline, CDR1 is SGHRS, CDR2 YFSETQ. CDR3 amino acids: CASSPGTSGGGLTHYNEQFF. DNA for the CDR3: TGCGCCAGCAGCCCTGGGACTAGCGGGGGGGGACTCACCCACTACAATGAGCAGTTCTTC.

This chain links TRBV10-3 with TRBJ1-1; the D gene is possibly TRBD1 (5 bases). The CDR3 has 14 residues. Germline V gene data show CDR1 as ENHRY and CDR2 as SYGVKD. Between the trimmed V and J ends, which lost 5 bases and 3 bases, there was a span of 13 bases. CDR3 DNA sequence: TGTGCCATCAGTCCCGGGGGAAGGGACACTGAAGCTTTCTTT. This encodes CAISPGGRDTEAFF.

This chain joins TRBV2 and TRBJ1-5, with 10 bases aligning to TRBD1. The CDR3 is made up of 14 amino acids. The germline V gene encodes CDR1 SNHLY and CDR2 FYNNEI. V shed 7 bases, J shed 7 bases, and the junction held 7 bases outside the gene matches. For the CDR3, the DNA is TGTGCCAGCAATCAGGACAGGGGGAAACAGCCCCAGCATTTT. It is translated as CASNQDRGKQPQHF.

This chain connects TRBV11-2 to TRBJ2-3; 7 bases map to TRBD2. The CDR3 totals 15 residues. In germline, CDR1 is SGHAT, CDR2 FQNNGV. V shed 3 bases, J shed 2 bases, and the junction held 5 bases outside the gene matches. The CDR3 loop is CASSFLGGVTDTQYF. CDR3 DNA: TGTGCCAGCAGCTTCCTGGGGGGGGTCACAGATACGCAGTATTTT.

The chain uses TRBV7-9 and TRBJ2-1, with 15 bases aligning to TRBD2. CDR1 is SEHNR, CDR2 FQNEAQ, per germline (reference sequence). V was pared by 1 base and J by 9 bases, with 4 bases of the junction left unmatched. The length of the CDR3 is 16 residues. The CDR3 DNA reads TGTGCCAGCAGCTTAGTCGGGACTAGCGGGGGGATTGAGCAGTTCTTC. Encoded protein: CASSLVGTSGGIEQFF.

The chain combines TRBV28 with TRBJ1-2, with a weak D call TRBD1 (6 bases). Trimming took off 6 bases at V and 6 bases at J, with 11 bases between the two ends. This CDR3 is 12 amino acids long. Germline V gene sequence: CDR1 MDHEN, CDR2 SYDVKM. CDR3 DNA sequence: TGTGCCAGCAGAAGGGACATCGATGGCTACACCTTC. It encodes CASRRDIDGYTF.

This chain connects TRBV11-2 to TRBJ2-3; 9 bases fit TRBD2. There are 16 residues in the CDR3. Trimming at V came to 6 bases and at J to 0 bases, leaving 7 bases not matched to a gene. CDR1 is SGHAT, CDR2 FQNNGV, per germline. In nucleotides, the CDR3 is TGTGCCAGCAGACGAAGGACTAGCGAAAGCACAGATACGCAGTATTTT. Amino acid sequence: CASRRRTSESTDTQYF.

This chain connects TRBV7-7 to TRBJ2-3, with 12 bases matching TRBD1. The CDR3 covers 15 residues. CDR1 SSHAT and CDR2 FNYEAQ come from the germline V gene (reference sequence). The trim removed 4 bases at V and 4 bases at J, leaving 3 bases unmatched. The CDR3 sequence: CASSSGTGGSDTQYF. CDR3 coding DNA: TGTGCCAGCAGCTCCGGGACAGGGGGCTCAGATACGCAGTATTTT.

This clone was counted only a few times. This chain links TRBV6-1 with TRBJ1-6; TRBD1 is a possible D gene (6 bases). The CDR3 extends over 13 amino acids. Germline V gene sequence: CDR1 MNHNS, CDR2 SASEGT. Trimming pared 6 bases from V and 10 bases from J, leaving 13 bases between. The CDR3 DNA follows: TGTGCCAGCAGGGGACAACCCGACTCACCCCTCCACTTT. Encoded protein: CASRGQPDSPLHF.

The V and J genes are TRBV30 and TRBJ1-1; weak D call: TRBD1 (5 bases). Deletions cut 3 bases from V and 1 base from J, with 9 bases between. The CDR3 is 13 amino acids. Germline V gene lookup returns CDR1 GTSNPN and CDR2 SVGIG (reference sequence). The CDR3 DNA is TGTGCCTGGAGGGACATTTGGAACACTGAAGCTTTCTTT. It codes for CAWRDIWNTEAFF.

This clone has a single count. In DNA, the CDR3 is TGTGCCAGCATCCCAACTAGCGGGGGGATACAAGAGACCCAGTACTTC. This gives the protein CASIPTSGGIQETQYF. J is TRBJ2-5 and V is TRBV7-2, with 12 bases fitting TRBD2. The germline V gene has CDR1 SGHTA and CDR2 FQGNSA. CDR3 size: 16 residues. Trimming took 7 bases from V and 2 from J; bases not matched to a gene: 8.

V gene TRBV7-8 combines with J gene TRBJ2-7, with a tentative D call TRBD1 (5 bases). The V end lost 6 bases, the J end lost 2 bases, and 11 bases lay between the germline ends. CDR1 is SGHVS, CDR2 FQNEAQ, per germline. The CDR3 contains 13 residues. CDR3 sequence reads: CASRLQGTYEQYF. In DNA, the CDR3 is TGTGCCAGCAGACTTCAGGGCACCTACGAGCAGTACTTC.

This clone appeared a few times. The chain combines TRBV6-6 with TRBJ2-2, with 7 bases matching TRBD2. The CDR3 has 14 amino acids. Trimming removed 6 bases from V and 0 bases from J; junction bases left unmatched: 1. Germline CDR1 is MNHNY and CDR2 is SVGAGI (reference sequence). CDR3 nucleotide sequence: TGTGCCAGCAGGGGACTATCGAACACCGGGGAGCTGTTTTTT. It is translated as CASRGLSNTGELFF.

The gene calls are TRBV30 and TRBJ1-2; D is perhaps TRBD1 (5 bases). Germline assignment: CDR1 GTSNPN and CDR2 SVGIG (reference sequence). Trimming left V 3 bases short and J 4 bases short, with 12 bases between. The CDR3 loop spans 13 amino acids. The CDR3 DNA follows: TGTGCCTGGAGCCCGACAGTAATCTATGGCTACACCTTC. Translation: CAWSPTVIYGYTF. Full variable domain (missing parts from reference TRBV30 and TRBJ1-2): SQTIHQWPATLVQPVGSPLSLECTVEGTSNPNLYWYRQAAGRGLQLLFYSVGIGQISSEVPQNLSASRPQDRQFILSSKKLLLSDSGFYLCAWSPTVIYGYTFGSGTRLTVV.

This clone has a handful of counts. The chain joins TRBV2 to TRBJ2-7, with TRBD1 identical over 7 bases. The germline CDR1 and CDR2 sequences are SNHLY and FYNNEI. The CDR3 length is 14 residues. The ends lost 6 bases at V and 0 bases at J; junction bases unmatched: 5. The CDR3 coding sequence is TGTGCCAGCAGGTATGAGGGGGCCTCCTACGAGCAGTACTTC. Translated: CASRYEGASYEQYF.

The CDR3 sequence: CASAGTGNQPQHF. For the CDR3, the DNA is TGTGCCAGCGCCGGGACAGGGAATCAGCCCCAGCATTTT. The V and J genes are TRBV18 and TRBJ1-5, with 9 positions matching TRBD1. This CDR3 has 13 amino acids. The germline CDR1 and CDR2 sequences are KGHSH and LQKENI. With 8 bases clipped from V and 4 bases from J, the junction kept 3 bases outside the gene matches.

The chain carries TRBV7-2 and TRBJ1-4, with TRBD1 identical over 11 bases. Germline loops: CDR1 SGHTA, CDR2 FQGNSA. The trim removed 7 bases at V and 8 bases at J, leaving 3 bases unmatched. The CDR3 contains 13 residues. The CDR3 is CASTDRGREKLFF. CDR3 coding DNA: TGTGCCAGCACGGACAGGGGGCGCGAAAAACTGTTTTTT. Variable domain in full (rest from reference TRBV7-2 and TRBJ1-4): GAGVSQSPSNKVTEKGKDVELRCDPISGHTALYWYRQSLGQGLEFLIYFQGNSAPDKSGLPSDRFSAERTGGSVSTLTIQRTQQEDSAVYLCASTDRGREKLFFGSGTQLSVL.

This chain uses TRBV11-3 with TRBJ2-5; 14 bases line up with TRBD2. Germline loops: CDR1 SGHNT, CDR2 YENEEA. The CDR3 has 17 amino acids. With V trimmed by 5 bases and J by 0 bases, 5 bases remained unmatched. This CDR3 reads CASSPGLAGANQETQYF. The CDR3 coding sequence is TGTGCCAGCAGCCCGGGACTAGCGGGGGCTAACCAAGAGACCCAGTACTTC. Complete variable domain (other parts from reference TRBV11-3 and TRBJ2-5): EAGVVQSPRYKIIEKKQPVAFWCNPISGHNTLYWYLQNLGQGPELLIRYENEEAVDDSQLPKDRFSAERLKGVDSTLKIQPAELGDSAVYLCASSPGLAGANQETQYFGPGTRLLVL.

A few counts support this clone. The V call is TRBV5-4, the J call TRBJ1-2; 7 nucleotides line up with TRBD1. Germline values: CDR1 SGHNT, CDR2 YYREEE (reference sequence). J gave up 3 bases and V 0 bases, and 2 bases lay outside the gene matches. The CDR3 totals 14 residues. The CDR3 DNA is TGTGCCAGCAGCTTGGGGACAGGAGACTATGGCTACACCTTC. Translating it yields CASSLGTGDYGYTF.